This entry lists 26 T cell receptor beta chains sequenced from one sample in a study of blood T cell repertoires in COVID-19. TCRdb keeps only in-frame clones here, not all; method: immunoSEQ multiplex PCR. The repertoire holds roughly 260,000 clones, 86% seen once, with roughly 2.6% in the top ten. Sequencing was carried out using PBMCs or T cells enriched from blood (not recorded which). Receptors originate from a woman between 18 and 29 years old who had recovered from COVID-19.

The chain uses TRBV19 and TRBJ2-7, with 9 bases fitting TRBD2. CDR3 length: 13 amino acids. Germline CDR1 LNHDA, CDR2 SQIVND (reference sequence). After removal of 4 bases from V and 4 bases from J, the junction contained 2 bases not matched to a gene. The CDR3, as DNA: TGTGCCAGTAGTAGCGGGGGGGAGTACGAGCAGTACTTC. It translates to CASSSGGEYEQYF.

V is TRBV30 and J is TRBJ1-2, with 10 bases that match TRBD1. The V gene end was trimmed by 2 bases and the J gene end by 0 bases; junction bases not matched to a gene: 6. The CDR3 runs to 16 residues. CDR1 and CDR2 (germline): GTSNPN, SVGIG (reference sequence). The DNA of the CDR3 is TGTGCCTGGAGTAATGGGGACAGGGGCTCTAACTATGGCTACACCTTC. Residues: CAWSNGDRGSNYGYTF.

CDR3 protein: CASSVSGTGPLNEQFF. CDR3 DNA sequence: TGTGCCAGCAGCGTCAGCGGGACTGGCCCTTTGAATGAGCAGTTCTTC. This sequence joins TRBV2 and TRBJ2-1, with 7 positions matching TRBD2. The CDR3 loop spans 16 amino acids. J was trimmed by 7 bases and V by 6 bases; bases with no gene match: 15. Per the germline V gene, CDR1 is SNHLY and CDR2 is FYNNEI. Looking up the rest from reference TRBV2 and TRBJ2-1 gives the full variable domain: EPEVTQTPSHQVTQMGQEVILRCVPISNHLYFYWYRQILGQKVEFLVSFYNNEISEKSEIFDDQFSVERPDGSNFTLKIRSTKLEDSAMYFCASSVSGTGPLNEQFFGPGTRLTVL.

The CDR3 loop is CASSSSLRGGRTEAFF. The DNA for the CDR3 is TGTGCCAGCAGCTCCTCCCTCCGGGGGGGGAGGACTGAAGCTTTCTTT. The chain recombines TRBV9 with TRBJ1-1; perhaps TRBD1 as D (5 bases). CDR1 and CDR2 (germline): SGDLS, YYNGEE. CDR3 size: 16 residues. V lost 4 bases, J lost 5 bases, and 21 bases lay in between.

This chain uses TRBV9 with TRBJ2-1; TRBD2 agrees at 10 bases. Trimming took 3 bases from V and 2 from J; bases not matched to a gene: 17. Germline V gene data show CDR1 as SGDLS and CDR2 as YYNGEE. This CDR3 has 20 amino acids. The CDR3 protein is CASSAHNPGTSAKAYNEQFF. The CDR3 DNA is TGTGCCAGCAGCGCGCACAATCCCGGGACTAGCGCGAAAGCCTACAATGAGCAGTTCTTC.

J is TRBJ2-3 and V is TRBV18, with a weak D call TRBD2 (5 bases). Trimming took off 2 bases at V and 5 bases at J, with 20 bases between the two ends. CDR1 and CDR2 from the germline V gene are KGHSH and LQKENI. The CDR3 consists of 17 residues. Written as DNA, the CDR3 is TGTGCCAGCTCACCATGGATTTTCGGAGGAGAGGGAGATACGCAGTATTTT. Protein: CASSPWIFGGEGDTQYF.

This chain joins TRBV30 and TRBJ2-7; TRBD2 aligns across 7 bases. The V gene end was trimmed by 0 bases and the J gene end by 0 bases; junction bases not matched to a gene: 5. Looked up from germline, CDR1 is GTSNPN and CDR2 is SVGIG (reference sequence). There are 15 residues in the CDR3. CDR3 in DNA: TGTGCCTGGAGTGTGAGTAGCGGGTACTCCTACGAGCAGTACTTC. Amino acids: CAWSVSSGYSYEQYF.

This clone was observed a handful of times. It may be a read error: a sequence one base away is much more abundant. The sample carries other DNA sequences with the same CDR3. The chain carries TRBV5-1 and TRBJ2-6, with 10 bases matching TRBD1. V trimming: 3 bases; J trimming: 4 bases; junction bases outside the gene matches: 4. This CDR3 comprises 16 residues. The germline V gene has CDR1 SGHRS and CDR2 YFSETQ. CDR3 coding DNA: TGCGCCAGCAGCTGGACAGGGGGAGGGGGGGCCAACGTCCTGACTTTC. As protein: CASSWTGGGGANVLTF.

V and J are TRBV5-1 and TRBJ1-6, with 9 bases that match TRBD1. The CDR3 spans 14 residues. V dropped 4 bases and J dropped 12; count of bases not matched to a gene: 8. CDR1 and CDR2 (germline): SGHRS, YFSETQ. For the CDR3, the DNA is TGCGCCAGCAGCCGCGGACAGGGGCTGTTACCCCTCCACTTT. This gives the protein CASSRGQGLLPLHF.

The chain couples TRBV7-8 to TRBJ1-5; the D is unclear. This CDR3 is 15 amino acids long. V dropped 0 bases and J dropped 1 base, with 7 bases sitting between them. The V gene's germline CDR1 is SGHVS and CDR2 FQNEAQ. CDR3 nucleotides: TGTGCCAGCAGCTTAGCATACAGAAGCAATCAGCCCCAGCATTTT. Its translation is CASSLAYRSNQPQHF.

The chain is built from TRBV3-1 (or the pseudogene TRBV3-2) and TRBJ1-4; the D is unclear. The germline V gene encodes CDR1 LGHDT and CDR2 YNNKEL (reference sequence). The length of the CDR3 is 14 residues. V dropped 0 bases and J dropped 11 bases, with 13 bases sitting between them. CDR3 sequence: CASSQDPLILKLFF. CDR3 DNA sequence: TGTGCCAGCAGCCAAGACCCTTTAATCTTGAAACTGTTTTTT.

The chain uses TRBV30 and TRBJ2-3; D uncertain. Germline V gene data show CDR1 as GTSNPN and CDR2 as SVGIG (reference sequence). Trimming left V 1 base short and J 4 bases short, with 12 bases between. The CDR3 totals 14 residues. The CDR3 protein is CAWSGLYPSDTQYF. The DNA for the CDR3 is TGTGCCTGGAGTGGACTTTACCCTTCAGATACGCAGTATTTT. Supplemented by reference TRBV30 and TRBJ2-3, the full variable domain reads SQTIHQWPATLVQPVGSPLSLECTVEGTSNPNLYWYRQAAGRGLQLLFYSVGIGQISSEVPQNLSASRPQDRQFILSSKKLLLSDSGFYLCAWSGLYPSDTQYFGPGTRLTVL.

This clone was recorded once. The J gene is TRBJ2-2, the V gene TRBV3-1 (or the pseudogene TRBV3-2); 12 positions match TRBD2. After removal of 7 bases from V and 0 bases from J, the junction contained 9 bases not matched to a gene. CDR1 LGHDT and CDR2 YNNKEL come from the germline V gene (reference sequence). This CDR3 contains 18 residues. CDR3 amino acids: CASKRLAGETANTGELFF. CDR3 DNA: TGTGCCAGCAAACGACTAGCGGGGGAGACCGCGAACACCGGGGAGCTGTTTTTT.

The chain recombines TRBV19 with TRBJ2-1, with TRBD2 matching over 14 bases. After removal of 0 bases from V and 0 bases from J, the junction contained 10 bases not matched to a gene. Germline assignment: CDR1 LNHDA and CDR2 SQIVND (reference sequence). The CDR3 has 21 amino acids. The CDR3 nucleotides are TGTGCCAGTAGTATAGACCCGGGACTAGCGGGAGTCGGGTCCTCCTACAATGAGCAGTTCTTC. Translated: CASSIDPGLAGVGSSYNEQFF.

CDR3 residues: CASSPDRINYEQYF. DNA of the CDR3: TGTGCCAGCAGCCCAGACAGGATAAACTACGAGCAGTACTTC. The V call is TRBV3-1 (or the pseudogene TRBV3-2), the J call TRBJ2-7; tentative D call: TRBD1 (6 bases). Per germline, CDR1 LGHDT and CDR2 YNNKEL (reference sequence). This CDR3 region has 14 residues. V was shortened by 4 bases and J by 3 bases, with 13 bases between the two germline ends.

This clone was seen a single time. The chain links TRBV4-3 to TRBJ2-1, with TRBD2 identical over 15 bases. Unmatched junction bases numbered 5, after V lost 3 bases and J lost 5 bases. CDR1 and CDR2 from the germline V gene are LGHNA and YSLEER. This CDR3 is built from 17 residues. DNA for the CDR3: TGCGCCAGCAGCCACCTGGGACTAGCGGGGGGAAACAATGAGCAGTTCTTC. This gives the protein CASSHLGLAGGNNEQFF.

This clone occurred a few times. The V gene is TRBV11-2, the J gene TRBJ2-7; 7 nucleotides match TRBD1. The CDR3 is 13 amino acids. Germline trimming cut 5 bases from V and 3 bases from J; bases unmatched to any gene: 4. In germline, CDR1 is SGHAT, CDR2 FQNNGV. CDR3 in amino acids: CASSDRAFYEQYF. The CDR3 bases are TGTGCCAGCAGCGACAGGGCATTCTACGAGCAGTACTTC.

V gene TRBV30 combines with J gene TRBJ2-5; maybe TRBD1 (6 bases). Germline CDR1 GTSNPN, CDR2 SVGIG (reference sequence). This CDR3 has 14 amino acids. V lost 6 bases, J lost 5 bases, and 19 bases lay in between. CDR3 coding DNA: TGTGCCTGCCATAACAGGGTCGGACGGGAGACCCAGTACTTC. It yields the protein CACHNRVGRETQYF.

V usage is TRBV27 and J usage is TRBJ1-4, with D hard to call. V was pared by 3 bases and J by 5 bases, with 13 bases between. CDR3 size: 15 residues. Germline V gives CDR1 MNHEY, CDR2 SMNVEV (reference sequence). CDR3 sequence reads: CASSLLAGRNEKLFF. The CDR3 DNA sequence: TGTGCCAGCAGTTTGCTTGCCGGGAGGAATGAAAAACTGTTTTTT. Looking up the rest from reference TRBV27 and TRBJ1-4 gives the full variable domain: EAQVTQNPRYLITVTGKKLTVTCSQNMNHEYMSWYRQDPGLGLRQIYYSMNVEVTDKGDVPEGYKVSRKEKRNFPLILESPSPNQTSLYFCASSLLAGRNEKLFFGSGTQLSVL.

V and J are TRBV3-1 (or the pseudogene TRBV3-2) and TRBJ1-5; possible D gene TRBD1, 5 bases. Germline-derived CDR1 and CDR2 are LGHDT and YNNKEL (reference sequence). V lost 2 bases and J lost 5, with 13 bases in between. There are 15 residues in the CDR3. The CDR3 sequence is CASSQNYRTYQPQHF. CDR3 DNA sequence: TGTGCCAGCAGCCAAAATTACAGGACCTATCAGCCCCAGCATTTT.

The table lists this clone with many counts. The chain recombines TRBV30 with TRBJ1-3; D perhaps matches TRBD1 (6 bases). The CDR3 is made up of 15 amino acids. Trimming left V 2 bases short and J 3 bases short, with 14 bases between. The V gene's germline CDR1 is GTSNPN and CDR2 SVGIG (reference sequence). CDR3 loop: CAWSYRARFGNTIYF. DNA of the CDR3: TGTGCCTGGAGTTACAGGGCCCGGTTTGGAAACACCATATATTTT.

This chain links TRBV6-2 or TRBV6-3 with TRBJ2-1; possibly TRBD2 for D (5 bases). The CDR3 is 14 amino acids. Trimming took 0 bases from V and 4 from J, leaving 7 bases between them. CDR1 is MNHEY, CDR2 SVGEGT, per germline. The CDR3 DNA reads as TGTGCCAGCAGTTACTCCGGGGTATACAATGAGCAGTTCTTC. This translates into CASSYSGVYNEQFF.

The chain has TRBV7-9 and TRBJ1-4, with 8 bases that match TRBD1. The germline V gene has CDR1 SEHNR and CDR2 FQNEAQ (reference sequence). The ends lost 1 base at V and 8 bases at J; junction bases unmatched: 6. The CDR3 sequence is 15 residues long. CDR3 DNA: TGTGCCAGCAGCTTAGGGACAGGGAGTAAGGAAAAACTGTTTTTT. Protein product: CASSLGTGSKEKLFF.

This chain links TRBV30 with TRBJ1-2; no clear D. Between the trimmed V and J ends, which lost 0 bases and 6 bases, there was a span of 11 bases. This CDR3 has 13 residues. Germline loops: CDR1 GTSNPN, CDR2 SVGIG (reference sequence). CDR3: CAWSVMAQDGYTF. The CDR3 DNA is TGTGCCTGGAGTGTAATGGCCCAGGATGGCTACACCTTC.

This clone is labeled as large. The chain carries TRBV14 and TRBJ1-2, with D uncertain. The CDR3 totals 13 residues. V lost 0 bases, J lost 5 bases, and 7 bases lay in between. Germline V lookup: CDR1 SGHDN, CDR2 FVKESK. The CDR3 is CASSQETMYGYTF. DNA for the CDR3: TGTGCCAGCAGCCAAGAGACAATGTATGGCTACACCTTC.

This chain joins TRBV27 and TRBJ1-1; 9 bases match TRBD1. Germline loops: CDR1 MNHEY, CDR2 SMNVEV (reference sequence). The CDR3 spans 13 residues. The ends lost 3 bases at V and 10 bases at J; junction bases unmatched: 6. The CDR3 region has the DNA TGTGCCAGCAGTTTCATCGACAGGGGGGGAGCTTTCTTT. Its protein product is CASSFIDRGGAFF.